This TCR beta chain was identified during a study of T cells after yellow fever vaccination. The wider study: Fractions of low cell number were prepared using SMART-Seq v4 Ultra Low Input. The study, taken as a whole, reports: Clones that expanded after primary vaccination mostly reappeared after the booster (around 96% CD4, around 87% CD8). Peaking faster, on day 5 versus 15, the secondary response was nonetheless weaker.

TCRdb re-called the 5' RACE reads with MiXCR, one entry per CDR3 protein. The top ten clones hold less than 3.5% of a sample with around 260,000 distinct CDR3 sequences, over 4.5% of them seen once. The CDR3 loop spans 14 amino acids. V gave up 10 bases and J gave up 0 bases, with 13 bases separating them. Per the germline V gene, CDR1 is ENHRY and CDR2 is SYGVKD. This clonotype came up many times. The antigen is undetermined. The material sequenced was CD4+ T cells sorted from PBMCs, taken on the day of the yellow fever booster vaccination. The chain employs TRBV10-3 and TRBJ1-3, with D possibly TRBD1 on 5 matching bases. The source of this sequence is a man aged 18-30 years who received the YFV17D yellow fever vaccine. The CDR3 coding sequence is TGTGCCACGAGAGGGGATACCTCTGGAAACACCATATATTTT. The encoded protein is CATRGDTSGNTIYF.